Below are 10 T cell receptor beta chains sequenced from a single sample in a study of human T cells and chemical hapten exposure. Total RNA was isolated from whole blood that had not been fractionated. Single cDNA molecules in the library carried unique molecular identifiers attached during preparation. TCRdb analysed the reads with MiXCR anew, one entry per CDR3 protein. This sample has about 120,000 distinct CDR3 sequences, with about 7.7% found just once. Material: whole blood. Receptors originate from a human donor in good health. Some clones in this sample may be carry-over from other donors' samples.

This clonotype was counted many times. The gene calls are TRBV6-6 and TRBJ2-1; D gene unclear. Germline lookup yields CDR1 MNHNY and CDR2 SVGAGI (reference sequence). This CDR3 contains 16 residues. Trimming stripped 5 bases from V and 5 bases from J, with 19 bases between. This CDR3 reads CASSPPRRVYNNEQFF. The DNA for the CDR3 is TGTGCCAGCAGTCCTCCCCGCCGGGTTTATAACAATGAGCAGTTCTTC.

V and J are TRBV25-1 and TRBJ2-7; D gene uncertain. The CDR3 runs to 17 residues. The V and J ends lost 6 bases and 3 bases respectively, with 24 bases between them. Per germline, CDR1 MGHDK and CDR2 SYGVNS. The CDR3 DNA reads as TGTGCCAGCAGCCCTGCTCGGGCCGCGAGAAACGTCTACGAGCAGTACTTC. It specifies CASSPARAARNVYEQYF.

This clonotype was detected many times. This rearrangement joins TRBV20-1 to TRBJ1-1, with TRBD1 matching 9 bases. There are 16 residues in the CDR3. Germline CDR1 DFQATT, CDR2 SNEGSKA (reference sequence). The trim removed 1 base at V and 2 bases at J, leaving 8 bases unmatched. The CDR3 here is CSARVLGDRENTEAFF. In DNA form, the CDR3 reads TGCAGTGCTAGAGTTTTGGGGGACAGGGAAAACACTGAAGCTTTCTTT.

This clonotype was counted many times. This chain joins TRBV6-1 and TRBJ1-1; D uncertain. The V and J ends lost 7 bases and 0 bases respectively, with 9 bases between them. CDR1 and CDR2 (germline): MNHNS, SASEGT. This CDR3 is 13 amino acids long. The CDR3, as DNA: TGTGCCAGCAACCCCAAGGTGAACACTGAAGCTTTCTTT. Translation gives CASNPKVNTEAFF.

In this sample, this clonotype turned up many times. The rearrangement links TRBV12-3 or TRBV12-4 to TRBJ2-6; D gene uncertain. The CDR3 totals 15 residues. Trimming stripped 3 bases from V and 0 bases from J, with 6 bases between. CDR3 residues: CASSLGFSGANVLTF. The CDR3 DNA sequence: TGTGCCAGCAGTTTGGGATTCTCTGGGGCCAACGTCCTGACTTTC.

This clonotype was seen a handful of times. As DNA, the CDR3 is TGCGCCAGCAGCGCCGGGACAGGGAGTTCCTACGAGCAGTACTTC. As protein: CASSAGTGSSYEQYF. This chain links TRBV5-1 with TRBJ2-7, with TRBD1 matching over 9 bases. With V trimmed by 4 bases and J by 1 base, 6 bases remained unmatched. The CDR3 spans 15 residues. Germline-derived CDR1 and CDR2 are SGHRS and YFSETQ.

This clonotype turned up a few times. The chain links TRBV7-8 to TRBJ1-4; perhaps TRBD1 as D (6 bases). The V gene's germline CDR1 is SGHVS and CDR2 FQNEAQ. The CDR3 sequence is 15 residues long. Trimming removed 6 bases from V and 0 bases from J, with 11 bases in between. CDR3 protein: CASSVRTATNEKLFF. The CDR3 DNA is TGTGCCAGCAGTGTCAGGACAGCAACTAATGAAAAACTGTTTTTT.

This clonotype was observed many times. The V call is TRBV16, the J call TRBJ1-1, with D unclear. This CDR3 has 13 amino acids. Trimming left V 0 bases short and J 1 base short, with 3 bases between. Germline values: CDR1 KGHSY, CDR2 FQNENV. In DNA, the CDR3 is TGTGCCAGCAGCCAATCCCAGAACACTGAAGCTTTCTTT. This codes for CASSQSQNTEAFF.

The chain couples TRBV6-5 to TRBJ2-1; 10 bases are a match to TRBD1. This CDR3 comprises 16 residues. Trimming at V came to 8 bases and at J to 9 bases, leaving 16 bases not matched to a gene. Germline V gives CDR1 MNHEY, CDR2 SVGAGI. DNA for the CDR3: TGTGCCAGCCGCTATGGGGTCGGGACAGGGGTCGGTGAGCAGTTCTTC. Translated: CASRYGVGTGVGEQFF.

The chain is built from TRBV29-1 and TRBJ2-7; D is unresolved. The germline V gene encodes CDR1 SQVTM and CDR2 ANQGSEA. There are 13 residues in the CDR3. V lost 4 bases and J lost 0, with 10 bases in between. CDR3 DNA sequence: TGCAGCGTTGGCGAGGCTAGCTCCTACGAGCAGTACTTC. Translation gives CSVGEASSYEQYF.